This TCR beta chain derives from a study of T-cell reconstitution after alpha-beta-depleted transplantation in children. This clonotype has just a few counts. Its matching antigen is unknown. Whole-study findings and limits: Reported findings indicate that, about two months after transplant, alpha-beta T cells came from several hundred expanded clones, which were derived from non-depleted graft cells. One year post-transplant, T-cell counts and diversity were largely derived from T cells produced anew. Elevated TCRbeta diversity at day 60 was traced, in some patients, to surviving recipient T cells and thymic progenitors.

The CDR3 totals 15 residues. V lost 1 base and J lost 5, with 14 bases in between. The germline V gene has CDR1 LGHNA and CDR2 YNFKEQ. This sample's TCRbeta library carried unique molecular identifier barcodes. TCRdb recomputed calls from the PCR reads with MiXCR, one row per CDR3 protein. The repertoire has 250,000 to 400,000 distinct CDR3 sequences, more than 20% of them found once; the top ten carry 11%. The clonotype originates from a male patient aged 10 to 17 who had a stem cell transplant for acute lymphoblastic leukemia, so the T cells may come from the graft donor. The rearrangement links TRBV4-2 to TRBJ2-5, with a possible D match to TRBD2 (6 bases). The material was PBMCs, mostly from graft donor cells, obtained 180 days after TCRalphabeta/CD19-depleted stem cell transplant. In DNA, the CDR3 is TGTGCCAGCAGCCAAGCGGCGGGAAGGGAGGAGACCCAGTACTTC. Protein sequence: CASSQAAGREETQYF.